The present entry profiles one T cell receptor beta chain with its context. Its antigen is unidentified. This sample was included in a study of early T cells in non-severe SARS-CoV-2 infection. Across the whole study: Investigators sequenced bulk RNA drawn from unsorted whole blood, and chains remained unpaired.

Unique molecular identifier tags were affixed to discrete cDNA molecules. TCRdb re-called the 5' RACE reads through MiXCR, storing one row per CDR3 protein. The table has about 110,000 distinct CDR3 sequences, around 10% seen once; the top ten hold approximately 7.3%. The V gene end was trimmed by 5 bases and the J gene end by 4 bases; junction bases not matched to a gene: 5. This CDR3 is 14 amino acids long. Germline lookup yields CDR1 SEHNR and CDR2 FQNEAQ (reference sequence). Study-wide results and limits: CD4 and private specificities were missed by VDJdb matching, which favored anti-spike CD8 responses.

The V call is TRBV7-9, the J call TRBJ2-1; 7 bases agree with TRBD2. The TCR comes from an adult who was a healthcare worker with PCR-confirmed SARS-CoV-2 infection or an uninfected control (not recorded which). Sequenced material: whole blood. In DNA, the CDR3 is TGTGCCAGCAGCCCCCAAGCGGGATACAATGAGCAGTTCTTC. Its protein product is CASSPQAGYNEQFF.